This T cell receptor (beta chain) was found in a study of shared clonotypes between healthy human individuals. Study background: Used for every donor were three CD4 naive, three CD4 memory, two CD8 naive and one CD8 memory plate.

Naivety among CD8 cells was defined by CD45RO negativity and positive CCR7 selection, thereby excluding terminally differentiated effector memory CD45RA+ cells. The data were produced by immunoSEQ multiplex PCR, yet TCRdb's version contains in-frame clones alone and is incomplete. The sample gives about 650,000 clones, roughly 95% of which show up once; roughly 0.1% is in the top ten. The sequenced material came from naive CD8+ T cells sorted from blood. The sequence came from a woman under 40 in good health.

CDR3 in amino acids: CASSVSGSTDTQYF. The DNA of the CDR3 is TGTGCCAGCAGCGTGAGCGGGAGCACAGATACGCAGTATTTT. This chain links TRBV5-6 with TRBJ2-3; D is possibly TRBD2 (6 bases). The CDR3 sequence is 14 residues long. The germline gives CDR1 SGHDT, CDR2 YYEEEE. Trimming left V 4 bases short and J 0 bases short, with 9 bases between.